A single sample is the source of the 12 T cell receptor beta chains below, sequenced in a study of control samples from healthy donors and cancer patients. Clones were sequenced by immunoSEQ multiplex PCR, and TCRdb holds only the in-frame ones, with some missing. The data contain about 120,000 clones, roughly 88% of them seen just once; the ten biggest clones take up 3% to 4%. The sequenced sample consisted of blood. All receptors derive from a man aged 35 to 55 in good health.

V usage is TRBV3-1 (or the pseudogene TRBV3-2) and J usage is TRBJ1-4; no definite D call. V lost 3 bases to trimming and J lost 8 bases, with 7 bases between them. This CDR3 has 12 amino acids. Germline V gene lookup returns CDR1 LGHDT and CDR2 YNNKEL (reference sequence). The DNA of the CDR3 is TGTGCCAGCAGCCAGTTCCCCGAAAAACTGTTTTTT. Encoded protein: CASSQFPEKLFF.

This rearrangement joins TRBV9 to TRBJ1-1; D may be TRBD1 (6 bases). Per the germline V gene, CDR1 is SGDLS and CDR2 is YYNGEE. The CDR3 loop spans 14 amino acids. The ends were cut back, 1 base at V and 8 bases at J, with 15 bases in the middle. The CDR3 DNA sequence: TGTGCCAGCAGCGTACAGGGGTATGAGCCAGAAGCTTTCTTT. Translation: CASSVQGYEPEAFF.

This chain links TRBV19 with TRBJ1-5, with D possibly matching TRBD1 (5 bases). Germline V gene data show CDR1 as LNHDA and CDR2 as SQIVND (reference sequence). There are 15 residues in the CDR3. Between the trimmed V and J ends, which lost 3 bases and 2 bases, there was a span of 11 bases. The CDR3: CASSIGQGGNQPQHF. The CDR3 DNA follows: TGTGCCAGTAGTATCGGGCAGGGAGGCAATCAGCCCCAGCATTTT.

In this sample, this clone turned up once. This chain links TRBV18 with TRBJ1-1; 12 nucleotides line up with TRBD1. The CDR3 contains 16 residues. Losses at the gene ends were 3 bases for V and 0 bases for J; bases not matched to a gene: 2. Germline CDR1 KGHSH, CDR2 LQKENI. The CDR3 region has the DNA TGTGCCAGCTCACCCGGGACAGGGGGCCTGAACACTGAAGCTTTCTTT. It is translated as CASSPGTGGLNTEAFF.

The chain joins TRBV14 to TRBJ1-2; TRBD1 might be the D (6 bases). The CDR3 covers 15 residues. V was trimmed by 4 bases and J by 1 base, leaving 13 bases between them. CDR1 and CDR2 from the germline V gene are SGHDN and FVKESK. The CDR3 DNA sequence: TGTGCCAGCAGCCCCCGGACAGAAAGTAACTATGGCTACACCTTC. It codes for CASSPRTESNYGYTF.

A word on this clone: Additional DNA sequences in this sample encode the identical CDR3. The chain employs TRBV4-1 and TRBJ1-2; 9 positions agree with TRBD1. CDR3 size: 15 residues. After removal of 1 base from V and 5 bases from J, the junction contained 5 bases not matched to a gene. Germline V gives CDR1 MGHRA, CDR2 YSYEKL. The CDR3 here is CASSQGDRVGYGYTF. The CDR3 coding sequence is TGCGCCAGCAGCCAAGGGGACAGGGTGGGGTATGGCTACACCTTC.

J is TRBJ1-1 and V is TRBV3-1 (or the pseudogene TRBV3-2); possible D gene TRBD1, 5 bases. The V gene's germline CDR1 is LGHDT and CDR2 YNNKEL (reference sequence). CDR3 length: 14 residues. Trimming stripped 1 base from V and 4 bases from J, with 10 bases between. The CDR3 nucleotides read TGTGCCAGCAGCCAAGGGGGGTACGGCACTGAAGCTTTCTTT. Translation: CASSQGGYGTEAFF.

This chain links TRBV3-1 (or the pseudogene TRBV3-2) with TRBJ1-6, with TRBD1 matching over 10 bases. Trimming removed 3 bases from V and 7 bases from J; junction bases left unmatched: 6. Germline V lookup: CDR1 LGHDT, CDR2 YNNKEL (reference sequence). This CDR3 region has 16 residues. This CDR3 reads CASSQRQGARNSPLHF. The CDR3 region has the DNA TGTGCCAGCAGCCAGAGACAGGGGGCTAGGAATTCACCCCTCCACTTT.

The J gene is TRBJ2-1, the V gene TRBV5-6, with D perhaps matching TRBD2 (6 bases). This CDR3 contains 14 residues. Trimming removed 6 bases from V and 7 bases from J, with 17 bases in between. The germline gives CDR1 SGHDT, CDR2 YYEEEE. In DNA, the CDR3 is TGTGCCAGCACCATCCTCGGGAGCGGAAATGAGCAGTTCTTC. Its translation is CASTILGSGNEQFF.

This clone has only a few counts. The chain joins TRBV25-1 to TRBJ1-1, with a weak D call TRBD1 (5 bases). Germline V gene sequence: CDR1 MGHDK, CDR2 SYGVNS. V gave up 3 bases and J gave up 4 bases, with 12 bases separating them. The CDR3 sequence is 14 residues long. CDR3 coding DNA: TGTGCCAGCAGTGAGTCCTTTGGGGGCACTGAAGCTTTCTTT. Residues: CASSESFGGTEAFF. Variable domain in full (rest from reference TRBV25-1 and TRBJ1-1): EADIYQTPRYLVIGTGKKITLECSQTMGHDKMYWYQQDPGMELHLIHYSYGVNSTEKGDLSSESTVSRIRTEHFPLTLESARPSHTSQYLCASSESFGGTEAFFGQGTRLTVV.

Only one count was recorded for this clone. This chain connects TRBV6-5 to TRBJ1-3; the D gene is possibly TRBD1 (5 bases). Trimming took off 9 bases at V and 8 bases at J, with 17 bases between the two ends. The CDR3 runs to 13 residues. Germline CDR1 MNHEY, CDR2 SVGAGI. CDR3 bases: TGTGCCAGTCAAGTGAGGGACGGAGACACCATATATTTT. This encodes CASQVRDGDTIYF.

In this sample, this clone turned up a few times. CDR3 region: CASSLGQGVLETQYF. CDR3 DNA sequence: TGTGCCAGCAGCCTGGGACAGGGGGTTTTGGAGACCCAGTACTTC. The V call is TRBV5-5, the J call TRBJ2-5, with 11 bases aligning to TRBD1. CDR3 length equals 15 residues. Germline trimming cut 4 bases from V and 5 bases from J; bases unmatched to any gene: 7. CDR1 and CDR2 (germline): SGHKS, YYEKEE (reference sequence).